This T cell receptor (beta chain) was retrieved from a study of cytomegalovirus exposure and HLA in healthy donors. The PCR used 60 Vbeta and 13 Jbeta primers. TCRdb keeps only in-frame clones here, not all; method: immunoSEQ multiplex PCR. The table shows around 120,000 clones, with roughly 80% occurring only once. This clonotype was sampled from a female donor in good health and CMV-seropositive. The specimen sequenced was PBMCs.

The CDR3 reads CASSPRSRGVGPSSSYNEQFF. The CDR3 DNA is TGTGCCAGCTCACCCCGGTCCAGGGGGGTTGGACCCTCCAGCTCCTACAATGAGCAGTTCTTC. The rearrangement joins TRBV18 to TRBJ2-1; possible D gene TRBD1, 7 bases. V lost 3 bases and J lost 0, with 27 bases in between. Germline values: CDR1 KGHSH, CDR2 LQKENI. This CDR3 is 21 amino acids long.